The rows below give T cell receptor beta chains drawn from one sample of a study of cytomegalovirus exposure and HLA in healthy donors. Profiled with immunoSEQ multiplex PCR; TCRdb holds only in-frame clones, not every one. The sample yields 65,000 to 75,000 clones, 94% seen once. The sample consisted of PBMCs. These receptor sequences come from a man between 18 and 29 years old in good health and CMV-seropositive. CDR3s include the opening cysteine and the closing phenylalanine or tryptophan. Each record gives: J gene, V gene, CDR3 protein.

TRBJ2-1 | TRBV29-1 | CSVLPTGVYNEQFF
TRBJ2-1 | TRBV5-1 | CAPGLLYNEQFF
TRBJ2-3 | TRBV5-6 | CASSLGLIGTDTQYF
TRBJ2-1 | TRBV7-3 | CASSLISAGGHVEQFF
TRBJ2-5 | TRBV7-8 | CASSTGTGDQETQYF
TRBJ2-7 | TRBV5-1 | CASSTGGYEQYF
TRBJ1-4 | TRBV6-6 | CASSYVRTGFQEKLFF
TRBJ2-3 | TRBV7-9 | CASSLSGSGRAGTDTQYF
TRBJ1-2 | TRBV4-1 | CASSQARTGRNGYTF
TRBJ1-1 | TRBV29-1 | CSVGSENTEAFF
TRBJ1-5 | TRBV6-1 | CASSWDIRSNQPQHF
TRBJ2-7 | TRBV2 | CASSDAGGSSYEQYF
TRBJ2-1 | TRBV6-1 | CASSESQNHDRGKGFQFF
TRBJ2-7 | TRBV6-1 | CASSEVYRGEQYF
TRBJ2-7 | TRBV7-2 | CASSLRRREQYF
TRBJ1-3 | TRBV11-2 | CASSLPGGSGNTIYF
TRBJ2-7 | TRBV14 | CASSQETERGWAYEQYF
TRBJ2-1 | TRBV6-4 | CASSDSDNNEQFF
TRBJ1-1 | TRBV7-3 | CASTLGQGATEAFF
TRBJ1-1 | TRBV11-3 | CASRGRSGVTEAFF
TRBJ2-1 | TRBV10-3 | CAISDRLAPRREFF
TRBJ1-5 | TRBV5-1 | CASSLAPDSFQPQHF